Listed below are T cell receptor beta chains from one sample, sequenced in a study of graft-versus-host responses after intestinal transplantation. The assay was immunoSEQ multiplex PCR, and TCRdb's table has in-frame clones only and misses some. The data contain approximately 3,000 clones, under 35% of them singletons. Sequenced material: alloreactive CD4+ T cells from a mixed lymphocyte reaction culture, taken before transplantation. These receptors all stem from a human patient who was an organ donor for intestinal transplantation. Both conserved end residues are part of each CDR3. Each record gives: J gene, V gene, CDR3 protein.

j_call: TRBJ2-7
v_call: TRBV18
cdr3_aa: CASSPLTGYEQYF

j_call: TRBJ2-3
v_call: TRBV28
cdr3_aa: CASSGGAVGTDTQYF

j_call: TRBJ2-7
v_call: TRBV7-4
cdr3_aa: CASSAQGGPYEQYF

j_call: TRBJ1-3
v_call: TRBV15
cdr3_aa: CATSRDGISGNTIYF

j_call: TRBJ1-1
v_call: TRBV10-3
cdr3_aa: CAISARGQNTEAFF

j_call: TRBJ2-7
v_call: TRBV4-1
cdr3_aa: CASSQGAGDTYEQYF

j_call: TRBJ2-7
v_call: TRBV6-1
cdr3_aa: CASIHTGGAYEQYF

j_call: TRBJ2-1
v_call: TRBV10-3
cdr3_aa: CAISYLGQGSGQFF

j_call: TRBJ1-4
v_call: TRBV6-5
cdr3_aa: CASSNQATNEKLFF

j_call: TRBJ1-2
v_call: TRBV18
cdr3_aa: CASSPEGQWSYTF

j_call: TRBJ2-7
v_call: TRBV7-3
cdr3_aa: CASSLHPGSQRYEQYF

j_call: TRBJ2-7
v_call: TRBV18
cdr3_aa: CASSPVAGGYEQYF

j_call: TRBJ2-5
v_call: TRBV4-2
cdr3_aa: CASSQDPSGGLQETQYF

j_call: TRBJ1-2
v_call: TRBV25-1
cdr3_aa: CASTQTGLSGGYTF

j_call: TRBJ1-2
v_call: TRBV20-1
cdr3_aa: CSAPLGYGYTF